This T cell receptor beta chain stems from a study of identifying expanded T cells in peripheral blood. The protocol was immunoSEQ multiplex PCR, while the TCRdb copy is restricted to in-frame clones and leaves out a portion. Of about 130,000 clones in the sample, 86% were seen once. The junction had 9 bases not matched to a gene; V was cut back by 5 bases and J by 8 bases. CDR1 and CDR2 (germline): MNHNS, SASEGT. The CDR3 is 14 residues long. The genes are TRBV6-1 and TRBJ1-2; 9 nucleotides match TRBD1. Sequencing was done on a sample of blood. The clonotype comes from a person between 18 and 69 years old in good health. The DNA for the CDR3 is TGTGCCAGCAGTCTCCGGGACAGGGTAAACGGCTACACCTTC. Its protein product is CASSLRDRVNGYTF.